One sample yielded the 29 T cell receptor beta chains listed below, sequenced in a study of STAT3 mutations in large granular lymphocyte leukemia. Profiling relied on immunoSEQ multiplex PCR, and the TCRdb table lists in-frame clones only, not all of them. This table has 35,000 to 50,000 clones, about three quarters appearing once. These receptors' antigens are unknown. Points from the study as a whole: At least one immunodominant TCR beta clonotype appeared in every T-cell large granular lymphocyte leukemia patient.

The sample consisted of PBMCs. Receptors were obtained from a human donor with T large granular lymphocyte leukemia. Some clones in this sample may be carry-over from other donors' samples.

This sequence joins TRBV18 and TRBJ2-3, with 12 bases that match TRBD1. V shed 2 bases and J 5 bases; nucleotides not matched to a gene: 2. Germline V gene lookup returns CDR1 KGHSH and CDR2 LQKENI. The CDR3 runs to 15 residues. The DNA for the CDR3 is TGTGCCAGCTCACCAGGGACAGGGGGCATAGATACGCAGTATTTT. Its translation: CASSPGTGGIDTQYF. The complete variable domain, with remaining parts taken from reference TRBV18 and TRBJ2-3, reads NAGVMQNPRHLVRRRGQEARLRCSPMKGHSHVYWYRQLPEEGLKFMVYLQKENIIDESGMPKERFSAEFPKEGPSILRIQQVVRGDSAAYFCASSPGTGGIDTQYFGPGTRLTVL.

This clone has just one count. The V gene is TRBV18, the J gene TRBJ2-2; 9 nucleotides match TRBD1. Germline V gene data show CDR1 as KGHSH and CDR2 as LQKENI. The trim removed 8 bases at V and 0 bases at J, leaving 7 bases unmatched. The CDR3 runs to 16 residues. The chain's CDR3 is CASKGTGSANTGELFF. The CDR3 DNA is TGTGCCAGCAAGGGGACAGGGTCCGCGAACACCGGGGAGCTGTTTTTT.

The V gene is TRBV2, the J gene TRBJ1-2, with a possible D match to TRBD1 (5 bases). The CDR3 is 13 amino acids. Germline CDR1 SNHLY, CDR2 FYNNEI. V was trimmed by 3 bases and J by 3 bases, leaving 8 bases between them. The DNA of the CDR3 is TGTGCCAGCAGTGACGGCAGGGACTATGGCTACACCTTC. The encoded protein is CASSDGRDYGYTF.

In its sample, this clone was seen a few times. The DNA for the CDR3 is TGTGCCAGCAGCCCCCAAGTGAGTCAGGCCACCTACGAGCAGTACTTC. Translation: CASSPQVSQATYEQYF. The rearrangement joins TRBV7-6 to TRBJ2-7; no reliable D call. V was pared by 5 bases and J by 2 bases, with 19 bases between. This CDR3 has 16 residues. CDR1 SGHVS and CDR2 FNYEAQ come from the germline V gene.

The J gene is TRBJ1-5, the V gene TRBV19, with 7 bases identical to TRBD1. The V segment lost 6 bases and the J segment 2 bases; nucleotides outside the gene matches: 7. Germline loops: CDR1 LNHDA, CDR2 SQIVND (reference sequence). The CDR3 sequence is 15 residues long. The CDR3 DNA follows: TGTGCCAGTAGGCGACAGGGCGAGGGCAATCAGCCCCAGCATTTT. This translates into CASRRQGEGNQPQHF.

The V and J genes are TRBV10-3 and TRBJ2-2; 9 positions agree with TRBD1. CDR1 ENHRY and CDR2 SYGVKD come from the germline V gene. The CDR3 consists of 14 residues. The J segment lost 7 bases and the V segment lost 11 bases, leaving 11 bases of the junction unmatched. CDR3 sequence (DNA): TGTGCCGTCGGGGGGACAGGGATTGGCGGGGAGCTGTTTTTT. Encoded protein: CAVGGTGIGGELFF.

V gene TRBV27 combines with J gene TRBJ2-6; no clear D. The germline V gene has CDR1 MNHEY and CDR2 SMNVEV (reference sequence). Trimming stripped 3 bases from V and 4 bases from J, with 16 bases between. This CDR3 is 17 amino acids long. This chain's CDR3 is CASSFLGPLGGANVLTF. In DNA form, the CDR3 reads TGTGCCAGCAGTTTCCTCGGCCCGTTAGGAGGGGCCAACGTCCTGACTTTC.

The chain links TRBV6-6 to TRBJ1-1; 12 nucleotides match TRBD1. Germline V lookup: CDR1 MNHNY, CDR2 SVGAGI (reference sequence). The CDR3 has 15 residues. Germline trimming cut 6 bases from V and 7 bases from J; bases unmatched to any gene: 9. CDR3 nucleotides: TGTGCCAGCAGAGGGACAGGGGGCGTCTTTATTGAAGCTTTCTTT. Amino acids: CASRGTGGVFIEAFF.

The chain couples TRBV7-2 to TRBJ2-7; D is unresolved. The ends were cut back, 0 bases at V and 6 bases at J, with 9 bases in the middle. The CDR3 consists of 13 residues. The germline gives CDR1 SGHTA, CDR2 FQGNSA. In nucleotides, the CDR3 is TGTGCCAGCAGCTTAGCACCCCGAATCGAGCAGTACTTC. Its translation is CASSLAPRIEQYF.

The rearrangement uses TRBV28 and TRBJ2-7, with TRBD1 identical over 8 bases. V shed 5 bases, J shed 3 bases, and the junction held 3 bases outside the gene matches. There are 13 residues in the CDR3. Germline CDR1 MDHEN, CDR2 SYDVKM. CDR3: CASSRTGRYEQYV. The CDR3 DNA sequence: TGTGCCAGCAGTCGGACAGGGCGCTACGAGCAGTACGTC.

J is TRBJ1-6 and V is TRBV5-1; weak D call: TRBD1 (5 bases). This CDR3 is built from 13 residues. V dropped 0 bases and J dropped 7 bases, with 5 bases sitting between them. In germline, CDR1 is SGHRS, CDR2 YFSETQ. In DNA form, the CDR3 reads TGCGCCAGCAGCTTGGAGGGGAATTCACCCCTCCACTTT. It is translated as CASSLEGNSPLHF.

This clone was detected only a few times. V is TRBV28 and J is TRBJ2-6, with D hard to call. From germline, CDR1 is MDHEN and CDR2 SYDVKM. Trimming cost V 5 bases and J 4 bases, with 9 bases left between them. The CDR3 is 14 residues long. The CDR3 bases are TGTGCCAGCAGTATTGTCTCAGGGGCCAACGTCCTGACTTTC. Protein sequence: CASSIVSGANVLTF.

This chain's CDR3 is CSVEVGEGGRNGGELFF. The CDR3 DNA follows: TGCAGCGTTGAAGTGGGGGAAGGAGGGAGAAACGGTGGGGAGCTGTTTTTT. V usage is TRBV29-1 and J usage is TRBJ2-2, with D tentatively TRBD2 (6 bases). The CDR3 extends over 17 amino acids. V was pared by 1 base and J by 8 bases, with 23 bases between. Per the germline V gene, CDR1 is SQVTM and CDR2 is ANQGSEA.

V and J are TRBV7-2 and TRBJ1-5; 9 bases are a match to TRBD1. The junction had 7 bases not matched to a gene; V was cut back by 5 bases and J by 5 bases. The CDR3 loop spans 15 amino acids. CDR1 is SGHTA, CDR2 FQGNSA, per germline. The CDR3 sequence: CASSITQGAYQPQHF. CDR3 DNA: TGTGCCAGCAGCATAACACAGGGGGCCTATCAGCCCCAGCATTTT. The full variable domain, with the rest looked up from reference TRBV7-2 and TRBJ1-5, is GAGVSQSPSNKVTEKGKDVELRCDPISGHTALYWYRQSLGQGLEFLIYFQGNSAPDKSGLPSDRFSAERTGGSVSTLTIQRTQQEDSAVYLCASSITQGAYQPQHFGDGTRLSIL.

This chain uses TRBV5-6 with TRBJ2-7; D gene ambiguous. Germline V CDR1 and CDR2: SGHDT, YYEEEE. The V and J ends lost 0 bases and 0 bases respectively, with 13 bases between them. The CDR3 contains 16 residues. The CDR3 here is CASSLGYSWSSYEQYV. In nucleotides, the CDR3 is TGTGCCAGCAGCTTGGGCTACAGTTGGAGCTCCTACGAGCAGTACGTC.

The V and J genes are TRBV5-5 and TRBJ2-5, with D maybe TRBD2 (5 bases). Germline loops: CDR1 SGHKS, CDR2 YYEKEE (reference sequence). V was trimmed by 6 bases and J by 3 bases, leaving 15 bases between them. This CDR3 comprises 14 residues. The CDR3 DNA sequence: TGTGCCAGCACCTCTCCGGGGTTCAAAGAGACCCAGTACTTC. Encoded protein: CASTSPGFKETQYF.

This chain uses TRBV28 with TRBJ2-3; D uncertain. V lost 4 bases and J lost 5, with 7 bases in between. Germline V gives CDR1 MDHEN, CDR2 SYDVKM. This CDR3 comprises 12 residues. DNA for the CDR3: TGTGCCAGCAGTTCCCTCGGAGATACGCAGTATTTT. Translation gives CASSSLGDTQYF.

The chain couples TRBV15 to TRBJ2-5; unclear D gene. Germline V CDR1 and CDR2: LNHNV, YYDKDF (reference sequence). The CDR3 totals 15 residues. The V end was cut by 8 bases, the J end by 3 bases, with 19 bases between. CDR3 amino acids: CATSDESDSKETQYF. DNA for the CDR3: TGTGCCACCTCGGATGAGAGCGATAGTAAAGAGACCCAGTACTTC.

The V call is TRBV7-9, the J call TRBJ1-2, with 8 bases matching TRBD1. Losses at the gene ends were 1 base for V and 7 bases for J; bases not matched to a gene: 8. In germline, CDR1 is SEHNR, CDR2 FQNEAQ (reference sequence). CDR3 length: 15 residues. The CDR3 here is CASSLGADRGGGYTF. The DNA of the CDR3 is TGTGCCAGCAGCTTAGGGGCTGACAGGGGCGGTGGCTACACCTTC.

The rearrangement uses TRBV7-2 and TRBJ1-3; no clear D gene. V was trimmed by 5 bases and J by 0 bases, leaving 11 bases between them. The germline V gene encodes CDR1 SGHTA and CDR2 FQGNSA. This CDR3 has 15 residues. The CDR3 region has the DNA TGTGCCAGCAGCCGACGGGCAGACTCTGGAAACACCATATATTTT. This translates into CASSRRADSGNTIYF.

The chain has TRBV4-3 and TRBJ1-2; a possible D gene is TRBD1 (6 bases). CDR1 is LGHNA, CDR2 YSLEER, per germline. Trimming cost V 2 bases and J 4 bases, with 8 bases left between them. This CDR3 region has 13 residues. The CDR3 DNA is TGCGCCAGCAGCCAAACAGGGATCTATGGCTACACCTTC. Residues: CASSQTGIYGYTF.

The V and J genes are TRBV11-2 and TRBJ2-7; 8 nucleotides align to TRBD1. The CDR3 totals 15 residues. The V gene's germline CDR1 is SGHAT and CDR2 FQNNGV. Trimming removed 5 bases from V and 4 bases from J; junction bases left unmatched: 10. CDR3 sequence: CASSTTGQAVYEQYV. The DNA for the CDR3 is TGTGCCAGCAGCACGACGGGACAGGCGGTTTACGAGCAGTACGTC.

The chain couples TRBV18 to TRBJ2-1; 9 bases map to TRBD1. The germline gives CDR1 KGHSH, CDR2 LQKENI. The CDR3 loop spans 15 amino acids. Trimming removed 2 bases from V and 3 bases from J; junction bases left unmatched: 2. The CDR3 loop reads CASSPGTGFYNEQFF. CDR3 bases: TGTGCCAGCTCACCAGGGACAGGGTTCTACAATGAGCAGTTCTTC.

This sequence joins TRBV27 and TRBJ2-7; a possible D gene is TRBD1 (6 bases). V was pared by 3 bases and J by 2 bases, with 14 bases between. Germline loops: CDR1 MNHEY, CDR2 SMNVEV (reference sequence). CDR3 size: 15 residues. CDR3 loop: CASSFQDSPAYEQYF. CDR3 nucleotide sequence: TGTGCCAGCAGTTTCCAGGACAGTCCCGCCTACGAGCAGTACTTC.

The V call is TRBV10-3, the J call TRBJ1-6; D is uncertain. The CDR3 spans 14 residues. Germline V gives CDR1 ENHRY, CDR2 SYGVKD. V gave up 2 bases and J gave up 8 bases, with 10 bases separating them. CDR3 loop: CAISETTRDSPLHF. Written as DNA, the CDR3 is TGTGCCATCAGTGAGACCACAAGGGATTCACCCCTCCACTTT.

This CDR3 is CASRHRIQDGELFF. In nucleotides, the CDR3 is TGTGCCAGCAGACACCGTATACAGGACGGGGAGCTGTTTTTT. The chain couples TRBV5-6 to TRBJ2-2, with D maybe TRBD1 (5 bases). The CDR3 loop spans 14 amino acids. Germline assignment: CDR1 SGHDT and CDR2 YYEEEE. The V end lost 5 bases, the J end lost 7 bases, and 15 bases lay between the germline ends.

This clone was detected a few times. The chain joins TRBV6-6 to TRBJ1-1; no definite D call. Germline CDR1 reads MNHNY; CDR2 reads SVGAGI (reference sequence). V lost 9 bases, J lost 1 base, and 9 bases lay in between. The CDR3 is 12 amino acids. CDR3 coding DNA: TGTGCCAGTCAGGCCTCGAACACTGAAGCTTTCTTT. Translating it yields CASQASNTEAFF.

The chain combines TRBV12-5 with TRBJ1-1; 7 nucleotides line up with TRBD1. The CDR3 totals 14 residues. V trimming: 6 bases; J trimming: 3 bases; junction bases outside the gene matches: 7. Germline V lookup: CDR1 LGHNT, CDR2 FRNRAP. CDR3 residues: CASGPGTGDTEAFF. CDR3 nucleotide sequence: TGTGCTAGTGGCCCAGGAACAGGGGACACTGAAGCTTTCTTT.

For the CDR3, the DNA is TGTGCCATCAGTGAGTCGCGAGGGACTAACTATGGCTACACCTTC. Protein: CAISESRGTNYGYTF. The chain uses TRBV10-3 and TRBJ1-2; no firm D call. The CDR3 is made up of 15 amino acids. Trimming left V 0 bases short and J 0 bases short, with 8 bases between. From germline, CDR1 is ENHRY and CDR2 SYGVKD.